This section outlines one T cell receptor beta chain sequence together with its context. Its target is not known. This entry belongs to a study of OX40 agonist ivuxolimab in advanced cancers. Study background: Having had anti-PD-1, anti-PD-L1 or anti-CTLA-4 therapy before was allowed, and about 42% had some.

Points from the study as a whole: It was also the case that some nonresponders had low normalized T-cell clonal expansion.

Sequenced by immunoSEQ multiplex PCR; TCRdb stores in-frame clones only, minus some. The profile shows around 66,000 clones, 80% to 90% of them singletons. The CDR3 covers 14 residues. Trimming took 4 bases from V and 5 from J; bases not matched to a gene: 5. CDR1 SGHRS and CDR2 YFSETQ come from the germline V gene. The chain links TRBV5-1 to TRBJ2-1; TRBD2 agrees at 8 bases. This TCR derives from an adult with an advanced solid tumor such as melanoma, head and neck, liver or kidney cancer. Material: CD4+ or CD8+ T cells sorted from blood, obtained in a trial of the OX40 agonist ivuxolimab. CDR3 bases: TGCGCCAGCAGCGCTACTAGCGGCAACAATGAGCAGTTCTTC. Its protein product is CASSATSGNNEQFF. The full variable domain, its missing parts supplied by reference TRBV5-1 and TRBJ2-1, is KAGVTQTPRYLIKTRGQQVTLSCSPISGHRSVSWYQQTPGQGLQFLFEYFSETQRNKGNFPGRFSGRQFSNSRSEMNVSTLELGDSALYLCASSATSGNNEQFFGPGTRLTVL.